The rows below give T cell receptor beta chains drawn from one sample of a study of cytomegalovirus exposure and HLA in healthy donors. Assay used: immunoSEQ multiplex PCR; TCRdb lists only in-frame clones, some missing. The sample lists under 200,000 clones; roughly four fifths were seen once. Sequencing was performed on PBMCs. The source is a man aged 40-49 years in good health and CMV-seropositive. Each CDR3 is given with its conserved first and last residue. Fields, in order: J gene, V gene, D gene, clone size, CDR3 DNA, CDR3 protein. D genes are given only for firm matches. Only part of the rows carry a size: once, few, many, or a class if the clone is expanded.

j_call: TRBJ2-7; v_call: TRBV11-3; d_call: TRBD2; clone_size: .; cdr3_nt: TGTGCCAGCAGCTTAAACGGGGGGGTTGGCGAGCAGTACTTC; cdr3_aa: CASSLNGGVGEQYF
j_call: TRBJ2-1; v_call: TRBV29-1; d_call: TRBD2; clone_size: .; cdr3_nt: TGCAGCGGCGGGGGGCCCTACAATGAGCAGTTCTTC; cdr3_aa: CSGGGPYNEQFF
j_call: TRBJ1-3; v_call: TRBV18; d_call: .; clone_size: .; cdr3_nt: TGTGCCAGCTCCCCAACCTTGGACAGATCTGGAAACACCATATATTTT; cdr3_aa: CASSPTLDRSGNTIYF
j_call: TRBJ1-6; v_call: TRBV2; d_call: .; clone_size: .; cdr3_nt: TGTGCCATCGGAGCGGGACGTACTAATTCACCCCTCCACTTT; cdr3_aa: CAIGAGRTNSPLHF
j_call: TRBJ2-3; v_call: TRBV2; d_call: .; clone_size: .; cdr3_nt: TGTGCCAGCAGTGAAGCGCGGTCAGATACGCAGTATTTT; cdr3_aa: CASSEARSDTQYF
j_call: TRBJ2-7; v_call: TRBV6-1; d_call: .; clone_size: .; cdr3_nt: TGTGCCAGCGGCGACCGGGGGGCTCGGGAGCAGTACTTC; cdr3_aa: CASGDRGAREQYF
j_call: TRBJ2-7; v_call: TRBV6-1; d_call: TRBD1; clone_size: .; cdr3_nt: TGTGCCAGCAGTGGAGGACAGGGATCTTACGAGCAGTACTTC; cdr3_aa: CASSGGQGSYEQYF
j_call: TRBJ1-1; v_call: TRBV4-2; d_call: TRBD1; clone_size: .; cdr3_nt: TGTGCCAGCAGCCGGGGACAGCTGCGGGGCACTGAAGCTTTCTTT; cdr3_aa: CASSRGQLRGTEAFF
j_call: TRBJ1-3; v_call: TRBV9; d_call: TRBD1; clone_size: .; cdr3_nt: TGTGCCAGCAGCGTGACAGGGGGTGGAAACACCATATATTTT; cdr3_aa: CASSVTGGGNTIYF
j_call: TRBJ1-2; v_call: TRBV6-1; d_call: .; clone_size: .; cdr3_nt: TGTGCCAGCAGTGAAGCGGGGCAGGGGTACTATGGCTACACCTTC; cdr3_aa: CASSEAGQGYYGYTF
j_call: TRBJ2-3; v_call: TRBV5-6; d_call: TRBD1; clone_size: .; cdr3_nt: TGTGCCAGCAGCTTCCGGGGCCGAGACAGGGTGAATGCAGATACGCAGTATTTT; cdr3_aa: CASSFRGRDRVNADTQYF
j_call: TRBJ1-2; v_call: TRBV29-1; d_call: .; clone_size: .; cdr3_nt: TGCAGCGTTGAATCTCCTACTAACTATGGCTACACCTTC; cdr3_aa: CSVESPTNYGYTF
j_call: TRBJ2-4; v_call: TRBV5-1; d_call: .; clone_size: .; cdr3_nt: TGCGCCAGCAGCCCGGGAGTAGCCAAAAACATTCAGTACTTC; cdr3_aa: CASSPGVAKNIQYF
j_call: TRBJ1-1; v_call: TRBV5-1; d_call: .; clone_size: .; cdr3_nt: TGCGCCAGCAGCTCGACAGCGATGAACACTGAAGCTTTCTTT; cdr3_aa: CASSSTAMNTEAFF
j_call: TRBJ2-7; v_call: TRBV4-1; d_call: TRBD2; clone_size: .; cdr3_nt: TGCGCCAGCGTCCCTCTCCCGGGACTAGCGGTTTACGAGCAGTACTTC; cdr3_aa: CASVPLPGLAVYEQYF
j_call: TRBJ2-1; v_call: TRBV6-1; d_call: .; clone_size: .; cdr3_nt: TGTGCCAGCAGTGAAAGCCTAGCGACTGAGCAGTTCTTC; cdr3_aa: CASSESLATEQFF
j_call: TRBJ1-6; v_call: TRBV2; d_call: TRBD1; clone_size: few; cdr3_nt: TGTGCCAGCAGCCCCACCCTCGGACAGGGTTTGGATTCACCCCTCCACTTT; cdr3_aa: CASSPTLGQGLDSPLHF
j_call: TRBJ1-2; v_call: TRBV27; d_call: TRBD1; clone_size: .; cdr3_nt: TGTGCCAGCAGTTTAAACAGGGGGCGAGATGGCTACACCTTC; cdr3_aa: CASSLNRGRDGYTF
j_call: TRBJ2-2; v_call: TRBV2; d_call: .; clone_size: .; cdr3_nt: TGTGCCAGCAGCTCCAGTTCGGGTTGGGCCGGGGAGCTGTTTTTT; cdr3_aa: CASSSSSGWAGELFF
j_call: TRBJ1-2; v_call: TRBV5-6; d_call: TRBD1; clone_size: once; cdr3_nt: TGTGCCAGCAGCCGACAGGGGGCTGTCTATGGCTACACCTTC; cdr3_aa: CASSRQGAVYGYTF
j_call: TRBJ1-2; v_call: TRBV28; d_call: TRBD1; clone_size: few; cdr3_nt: TGTGCCAGCAGTCCCACCGGGACAGGGTTCTATGGCTACACCTTC; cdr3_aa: CASSPTGTGFYGYTF
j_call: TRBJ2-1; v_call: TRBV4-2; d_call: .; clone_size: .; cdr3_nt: TGTGCCAGCAGCCAAGTGCAGCGGAGGAGCTCCTACAATGAGCAGTTCTTC; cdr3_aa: CASSQVQRRSSYNEQFF
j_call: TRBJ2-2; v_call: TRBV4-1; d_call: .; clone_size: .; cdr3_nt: TGCGCCACCTCAGTGGAGGGGACGGCTGTTAACACCGGGGAGCTGTTTTTT; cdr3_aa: CATSVEGTAVNTGELFF
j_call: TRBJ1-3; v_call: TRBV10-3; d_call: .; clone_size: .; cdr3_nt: TGTGCCATCAGTCAGGGTGGTGCTGGAAACACCATATATTTT; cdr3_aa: CAISQGGAGNTIYF
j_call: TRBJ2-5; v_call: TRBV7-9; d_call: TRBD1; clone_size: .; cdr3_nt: TGTGCCAGCAGCTCCTCCCGGACAGGGGGATTTGAGACCCAGTACTTC; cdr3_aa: CASSSSRTGGFETQYF
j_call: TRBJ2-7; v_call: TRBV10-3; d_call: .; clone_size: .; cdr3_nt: TGTGCCATCAGTGAGTCGGACAGAGTCTACGAGCAGTACTTC; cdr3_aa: CAISESDRVYEQYF
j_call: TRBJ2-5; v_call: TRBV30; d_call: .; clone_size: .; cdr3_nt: TGTGCCTGGAGTGTTTCAAGAGTACTAGTAGGAGAGACCCAGTACTTC; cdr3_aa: CAWSVSRVLVGETQYF
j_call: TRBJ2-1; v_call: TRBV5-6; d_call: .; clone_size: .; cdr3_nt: TGTGCCAGCAGCTCCACAAACCTCCCCCCTGAGCAGTTCTTC; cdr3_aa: CASSSTNLPPEQFF
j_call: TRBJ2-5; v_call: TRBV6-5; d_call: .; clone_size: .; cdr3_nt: TGTGCCAGCAGCCAAGAGAACCAAGAGACCCAGTACTTC; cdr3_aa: CASSQENQETQYF
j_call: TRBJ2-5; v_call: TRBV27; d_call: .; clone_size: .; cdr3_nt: TGTGCCAGCAGTTTAGCTGGGAGGGAGACCCAGTACTTC; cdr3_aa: CASSLAGRETQYF